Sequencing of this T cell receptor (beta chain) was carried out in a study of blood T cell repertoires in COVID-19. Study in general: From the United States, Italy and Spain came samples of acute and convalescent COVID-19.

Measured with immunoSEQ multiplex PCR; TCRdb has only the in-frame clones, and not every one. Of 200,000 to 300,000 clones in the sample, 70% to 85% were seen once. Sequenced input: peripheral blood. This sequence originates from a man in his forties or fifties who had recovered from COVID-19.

CDR3 DNA: TGTGCCAGCAACTCCGGGACAGGGTCCTACGAGCAGTACTTC. It encodes CASNSGTGSYEQYF. The chain uses TRBV6-5 and TRBJ2-7; 9 positions agree with TRBD1. Losses at the gene ends were 7 bases for V and 1 base for J; bases not matched to a gene: 5. This CDR3 has 14 residues. The germline gives CDR1 MNHEY, CDR2 SVGAGI.